This is a list of T cell receptor beta chains from one sample in a study of T-cell memory formation after mild COVID-19. One entry per CDR3 protein results from TCRdb running MiXCR on the 5' RACE reads. Of 150,000 to 200,000 distinct CDR3 sequences in the sample, under 20% were seen once. Sequenced material: PBMCs or a T cell subset sorted from them (not recorded which). Every receptor here comes from an adult woman who had mild COVID-19 (a few samples of this study predate the infection). Cell type and time point are not known. The CDR3 runs from the conserved cysteine through the conserved F or W. D genes are given only for firm matches. Clone size, where shown, is once, few, many, or a class for clones that have expanded.

>TRBJ1-4|NA|NA|TRBV5-6
TGTGCCAGCAGCCTTACAGGGCCCACCGCTAATGAAAAACTGTTTTTT
CASSLTGPTANEKLFF
>TRBJ2-2|NA|TRBD2|TRBV12-3/TRBV12-4
TGTGCCAGCAGTTTAAGAGGGCGGGAGGTGGACACCGGGGAGCTGTTTTTT
CASSLRGREVDTGELFF
>TRBJ2-7|few|TRBD2|TRBV7-8
TGTGCCAGCAGCCTTAGTAGCGGGAGAACCTACGAGCAGTACTTC
CASSLSSGRTYEQYF
>TRBJ2-3|few|NA|TRBV7-9
TGTGCCAGCAGGGGCCGGGACTCGACAGATACGCAGTATTTT
CASRGRDSTDTQYF
>TRBJ2-3|NA|TRBD2|TRBV20-1
TGCAGTGTCCCACTAGCGGGGGGTGTCACAGATACGCAGTATTTT
CSVPLAGGVTDTQYF
>TRBJ2-1|NA|TRBD2|TRBV5-1
TGCGCCAGCAGCTTTGGAGCAGGACTAGCTCAGAATGAGCAGTTCTTC
CASSFGAGLAQNEQFF
>TRBJ2-1|NA|NA|TRBV5-6
TGTGCCAGCAGCTTGTATGGAGGGCTCAATGAGCAGTTCTTC
CASSLYGGLNEQFF
>TRBJ2-5|NA|NA|TRBV12-3/TRBV12-4
TGTGCCAGCAGTTCCCATGGGGAGACCCAGTACTTC
CASSSHGETQYF
>TRBJ2-1|many|TRBD2|TRBV5-1
TGCGCCAGCAGCTCCAGACTAGCGGGGGGTTACAATGAGCAGTTCTTC
CASSSRLAGGYNEQFF
>TRBJ2-7|NA|NA|TRBV6-2/TRBV6-3
TGTGCCAGCAGTTACCCAGCTACAGAGCAGTACTTC
CASSYPATEQYF
>TRBJ2-2|few|TRBD2|TRBV12-3/TRBV12-4
TGTGCCAGCAGTTTTGGGGGGGCCGGGGAGCTGTTTTTT
CASSFGGAGELFF
>TRBJ2-5|few|TRBD1|TRBV24-1
TGTGCCACCAGTGATCCCGGGACAGGGAGCCAAGAGACCCAGTACTTC
CATSDPGTGSQETQYF
>TRBJ2-1|few|NA|TRBV7-9
TGTGCCAGCAGCTTAGGGACGGACTACAATGAGCAGTTCTTC
CASSLGTDYNEQFF
>TRBJ2-5|NA|TRBD2|TRBV20-1
TGCAGTGCCGTCCCTAGCGGGGGGATACAAGAGACCCAGTACTTC
CSAVPSGGIQETQYF
>TRBJ1-5|few|NA|TRBV11-2
TGTGCCAGCAGCGCGAGACAGAATCAGCCCCAGCATTTT
CASSARQNQPQHF
>TRBJ2-1|few|TRBD2|TRBV27
TGTGCCAGCAGTTTAACGGCTAGCGGGATCTACAATGAGCAGTTCTTC
CASSLTASGIYNEQFF
>TRBJ2-7|few|NA|TRBV5-1
TGCGCCAGCAGCCGTACCGGGAGTCCCTCTTCCCTCAGTTCCTACGAGCAGTACTTC
CASSRTGSPSSLSSYEQYF
>TRBJ2-1|many|TRBD2|TRBV20-1
TGCAGTGCTAGAGATTCCCGGACTAGCAATGAGCAGTTCTTC
CSARDSRTSNEQFF
>TRBJ2-3|few|NA|TRBV20-1
TGCAGTGCTACCCGGGCCCCCACAGATACGCAGTATTTT
CSATRAPTDTQYF
>TRBJ2-1|NA|TRBD1|TRBV6-6
TGTGCCAGCAGTTACAAACTGGACAGGGGCAATGAGCAGTTCTTC
CASSYKLDRGNEQFF
>TRBJ2-5|NA|TRBD1|TRBV15
TGTGCCACCGCCCCGGGACAGGGGTACCAAGAGACCCAGTACTTC
CATAPGQGYQETQYF
>TRBJ2-1|many|TRBD2|TRBV24-1
TGTGCCACCAGTGACCCGACCCTAGCGGGGTTCTACAATGAGCAGTTCTTC
CATSDPTLAGFYNEQFF
>TRBJ2-6|NA|NA|TRBV28
TGTGCCAGCAGTTTTGGCGGATACTTCTCTGGGGCCAACGTCCTGACTTTC
CASSFGGYFSGANVLTF
>TRBJ2-7|few|TRBD1|TRBV5-1
TGCGCCAGCAGCTTGCGGTCCTCCGGGACAGGGAGACACGAGCAGTACTTC
CASSLRSSGTGRHEQYF
>TRBJ2-1|NA|TRBD1|TRBV20-1
TGCAGTGCGACGGGACAGGCAATGAACAATGAGCAGTTCTTC
CSATGQAMNNEQFF
>TRBJ1-4|NA|NA|TRBV4-3
TGCGCCAGCAGCCTCCGTGCCGTGCTGGGGGGGGCTAATGAAAAACTGTTTTTT
CASSLRAVLGGANEKLFF
>TRBJ2-7|few|TRBD1|TRBV20-1
TGCAGTGCTAGACCGGGACAGGGGATAGGTTTGGGAGAGCAGTACTTC
CSARPGQGIGLGEQYF
>TRBJ1-6|few|TRBD1|TRBV2
TGTGCCAGCAGTCTATCGGACAGGGATTCACCCCTCCACTTT
CASSLSDRDSPLHF
>TRBJ1-1|NA|TRBD1|TRBV12-3/TRBV12-4
TGTGCCAGCAGTCAGAACAGGGGAACTGAAGCTTTCTTT
CASSQNRGTEAFF
>TRBJ1-1|NA|NA|TRBV29-1
TGCAGCGTTGTGGGGGGAACGGATGGGGTAAAAGCTTTCTTT
CSVVGGTDGVKAFF
>TRBJ2-3|NA|NA|TRBV4-2
TGTGCCAGCAGCCCCTTGCGGAGCACAGATACGCAGTATTTT
CASSPLRSTDTQYF
>TRBJ2-6|few|TRBD2|TRBV7-2
TGTGCCAGCAGCTTAGGATGGGGGGGAAGCTCTGGGGCCAACGTCCTGACTTTC
CASSLGWGGSSGANVLTF
>TRBJ1-4|NA|NA|TRBV20-1
TGCGCGGGACTGAGAAATGAAAAACTGTTTTTT
CAGLRNEKLFF
>TRBJ1-1|NA|NA|TRBV5-1
TGCGCCAGCAGCTTAAGAATGAGCCACATGAACACTGAAGCTTTCTTT
CASSLRMSHMNTEAFF
>TRBJ1-3|NA|NA|TRBV7-2
TGTGCCAGTAAGGAAACCCACTCTGGAAACACCATATATTTT
CASKETHSGNTIYF
>TRBJ2-7|NA|NA|TRBV14
TGTGCCAGCAGCCAGGGCGGGACACTTGAGCAGTACTTC
CASSQGGTLEQYF
>TRBJ2-1|NA|TRBD2|TRBV24-1
TGTGCCACCAGTGATGCGGGAGTAAGGAGCTCCTACAATGAGCAGTTCTTC
CATSDAGVRSSYNEQFF
>TRBJ2-7|few|NA|TRBV6-5
TGTGCCAGCAGTTTCGAGGCAGGCGCCTCCTACGAGCAGTACTTC
CASSFEAGASYEQYF
>TRBJ2-5|NA|NA|TRBV18
TGTGCCAGCTCACCCTCCTTCGGACCAGTTCGAGAGACCCAGTACTTC
CASSPSFGPVRETQYF
>TRBJ2-7|many|NA|TRBV4-2
TGTGCCAGCAGCCAAGATCTGTGGGACGAGCAGTACTTC
CASSQDLWDEQYF
>TRBJ2-1|NA|TRBD2|TRBV9
TGTGCCAGCAGCGCCTCGCGGGGGGGCCTTGACAATGAGCAGTTCTTC
CASSASRGGLDNEQFF
>TRBJ2-5|few|NA|TRBV3-1
TGTGCCAGCAGCCAAGTATTTGTTAGTTCGGCAGGGAGGGAGACCCAGTACTTC
CASSQVFVSSAGRETQYF
>TRBJ2-5|few|TRBD2|TRBV19
TGTGCCAGTAGTATCAATAAGGCTAGCGGGGGGGGAGAGACCCAGTACTTC
CASSINKASGGGETQYF
>TRBJ1-3|NA|TRBD1|TRBV28
TGTGCCAGCAGCCCGGACAGGGCTGGAAACACCATATATTTT
CASSPDRAGNTIYF
>TRBJ2-7|few|TRBD1|TRBV2
TGTGCCAGCAACCGGGACAGGGGGATCCACGAGCAGTACTTC
CASNRDRGIHEQYF
>TRBJ1-6|few|NA|TRBV25-1
TGTGCCAGCCAGGGGTTCCAGCGGAATTCACCCCTCCACTTT
CASQGFQRNSPLHF
>TRBJ2-6|NA|NA|TRBV24-1
TGTGCCGTTTCGAGGGGCTCTGGGGCCAACGTCCTGACTTTC
CAVSRGSGANVLTF
>TRBJ2-5|NA|TRBD2|TRBV5-1
TGCGCCAGCAGCTTGGTCCTAGCGGGAGGGATCCAAGAGACCCAGTACTTC
CASSLVLAGGIQETQYF
>TRBJ2-1|few|NA|TRBV12-3/TRBV12-4
TGTGCCAGCAGTTTAGCGAACAATGAGCAGTTCTTC
CASSLANNEQFF
>TRBJ2-1|NA|TRBD2|TRBV20-1
TGCAGTGCAGGCGGCATTACGGGGGGGCGTCACTCCTACAATGAGCAGTTCTTC
CSAGGITGGRHSYNEQFF
>TRBJ1-2|NA|NA|TRBV5-1
TGCGCCAGCAGCTTGGGAGGGGACTATGGCTACACCTTC
CASSLGGDYGYTF
>TRBJ2-1|NA|TRBD1|TRBV2
TGTGCCAGCAGCGTAGTAGCCAGGGGGTGGCAGTTCTTC
CASSVVARGWQFF
>TRBJ1-2|NA|NA|TRBV4-2
TGTGCCAGCAGCCACGGGGCCTCTGGGGACTATGGCTACACCTTC
CASSHGASGDYGYTF
>TRBJ1-2|NA|NA|TRBV4-2
TGTGCCAGCAGCCAAGAGAACGGCTATGGCTACACCTTC
CASSQENGYGYTF
>TRBJ1-1|NA|NA|TRBV20-1
TGCAGTGCTAGAGATCCGGGGCTCGGCACTGAAGCTTTCTTT
CSARDPGLGTEAFF
>TRBJ1-2|few|TRBD1|TRBV6-1
TGTGCCAGCAGTACAGGGGGCTATGGCTACACCTTC
CASSTGGYGYTF
>TRBJ2-7|NA|NA|TRBV5-6
TGTGCCAGCAGCGGCCTCGCGGTAACCTACGAGCAGTACTTC
CASSGLAVTYEQYF
>TRBJ1-1|NA|NA|TRBV29-1
TGCAGCGTTGAATCCGATGGTGTGGCTTTCTTT
CSVESDGVAFF
>TRBJ1-3|NA|NA|TRBV12-3/TRBV12-4
TGTGCCAGCAGTTTTTCCCACCTGACGGTTGGAAACACCATATATTTT
CASSFSHLTVGNTIYF